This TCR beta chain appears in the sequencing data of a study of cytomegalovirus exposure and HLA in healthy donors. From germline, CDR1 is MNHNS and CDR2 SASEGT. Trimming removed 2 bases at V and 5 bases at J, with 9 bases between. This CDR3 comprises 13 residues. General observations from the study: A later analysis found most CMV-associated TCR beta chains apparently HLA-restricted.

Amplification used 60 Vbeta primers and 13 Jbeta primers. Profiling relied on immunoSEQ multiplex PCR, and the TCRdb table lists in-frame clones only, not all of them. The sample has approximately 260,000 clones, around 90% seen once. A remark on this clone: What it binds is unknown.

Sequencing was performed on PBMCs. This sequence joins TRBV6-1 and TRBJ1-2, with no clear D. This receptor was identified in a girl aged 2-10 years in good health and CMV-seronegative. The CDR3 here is CASSEQNFYGYTF. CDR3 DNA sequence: TGTGCCAGCAGTGAACAGAATTTTTATGGCTACACCTTC.